The TCR beta chain described here comes from a study of blood T cell repertoires in COVID-19. On the study more broadly: From T cells, B-cell-depleted T cells, or PBMCs came the material, which was cDNA or gDNA.

Unmatched junction bases numbered 9, after V lost 9 bases and J lost 9 bases. Germline V gene sequence: CDR1 MNHEY, CDR2 SVGAGI. This CDR3 has 13 residues. Methods used by the authors: Amplification of reference gene primers was used by the study to estimate nucleated cell counts. Assay used: immunoSEQ multiplex PCR; TCRdb lists only in-frame clones, some missing. Clone size and the V and J calls come from that table; the DNA yielded D and trimming. The sample consists of some 300,000 clones, nearly 90% of them appearing once. Participants were aged 18 to 89 years from some 24 US areas. Someone with COVID-19 had been met by exposed participants within 2 weeks before study entry.

The receptor's source is a woman in her forties or fifties who had been exposed to COVID-19. The chain has TRBV6-5 and TRBJ2-1, with 9 bases that match TRBD2. Sequenced sample: PBMCs or T cells enriched from blood (not recorded which). CDR3: CASQRGARFEQFF. CDR3 DNA: TGTGCCAGTCAGCGGGGGGCCCGGTTTGAGCAGTTCTTC.